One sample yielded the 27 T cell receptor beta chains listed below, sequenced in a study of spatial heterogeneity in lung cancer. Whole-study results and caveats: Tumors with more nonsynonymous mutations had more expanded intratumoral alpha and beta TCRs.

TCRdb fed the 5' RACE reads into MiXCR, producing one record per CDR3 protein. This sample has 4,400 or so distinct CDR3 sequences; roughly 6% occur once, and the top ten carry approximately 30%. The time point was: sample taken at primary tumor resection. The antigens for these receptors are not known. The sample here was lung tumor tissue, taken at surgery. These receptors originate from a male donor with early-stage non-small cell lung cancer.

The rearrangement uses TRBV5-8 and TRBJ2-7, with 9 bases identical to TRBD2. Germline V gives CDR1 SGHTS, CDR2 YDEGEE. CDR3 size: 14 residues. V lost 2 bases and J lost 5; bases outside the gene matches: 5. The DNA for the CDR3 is TGTGCCAGCAGCTTAGGCGGGGGGGCCAACGAGCAGTACTTC. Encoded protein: CASSLGGGANEQYF.

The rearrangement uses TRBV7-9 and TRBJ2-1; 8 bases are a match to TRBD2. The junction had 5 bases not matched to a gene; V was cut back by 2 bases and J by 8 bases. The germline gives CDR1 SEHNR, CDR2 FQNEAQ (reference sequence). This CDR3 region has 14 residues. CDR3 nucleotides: TGTGCCAGCAGCTTAAGCGGGAGATTACATGAGCAGTTCTTC. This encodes CASSLSGRLHEQFF.

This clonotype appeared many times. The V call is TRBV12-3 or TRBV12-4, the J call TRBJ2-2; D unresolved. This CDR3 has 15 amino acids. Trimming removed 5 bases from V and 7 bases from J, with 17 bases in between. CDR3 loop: CASSHPSLSGGELFF. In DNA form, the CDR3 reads TGTGCCAGCAGTCACCCCAGCCTGTCAGGCGGGGAGCTGTTTTTT.

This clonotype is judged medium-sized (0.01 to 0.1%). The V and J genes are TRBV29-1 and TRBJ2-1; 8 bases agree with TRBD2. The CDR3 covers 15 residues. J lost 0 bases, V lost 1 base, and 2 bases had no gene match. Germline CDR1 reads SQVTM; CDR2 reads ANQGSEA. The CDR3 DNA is TGCAGCGTTGAAGGGACTAGCTACTCCTACAATGAGCAGTTCTTC. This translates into CSVEGTSYSYNEQFF.

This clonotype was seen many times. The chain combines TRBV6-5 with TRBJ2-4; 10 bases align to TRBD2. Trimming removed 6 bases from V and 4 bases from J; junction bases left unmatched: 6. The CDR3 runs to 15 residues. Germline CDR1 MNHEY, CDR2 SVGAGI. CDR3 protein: CASSPAGGGKNIQYF. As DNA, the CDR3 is TGTGCCAGCAGCCCAGCGGGGGGGGGAAAAAACATTCAGTACTTC.

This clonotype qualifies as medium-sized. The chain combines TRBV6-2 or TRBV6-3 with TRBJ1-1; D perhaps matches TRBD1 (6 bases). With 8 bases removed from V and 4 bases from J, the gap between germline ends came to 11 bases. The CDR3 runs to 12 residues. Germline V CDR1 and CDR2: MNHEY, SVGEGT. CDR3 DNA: TGTGCCAGCCAGGGGAGTTTCACTGAAGCTTTCTTT. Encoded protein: CASQGSFTEAFF.

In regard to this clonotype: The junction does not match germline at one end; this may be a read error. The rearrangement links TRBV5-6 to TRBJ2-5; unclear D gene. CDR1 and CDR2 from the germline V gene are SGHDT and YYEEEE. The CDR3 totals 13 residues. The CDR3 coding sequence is TGTGCCAGCAGCTTGGTGGCGTCAGAGTCCCAGTACTTC. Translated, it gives CASSLVASESQYF.

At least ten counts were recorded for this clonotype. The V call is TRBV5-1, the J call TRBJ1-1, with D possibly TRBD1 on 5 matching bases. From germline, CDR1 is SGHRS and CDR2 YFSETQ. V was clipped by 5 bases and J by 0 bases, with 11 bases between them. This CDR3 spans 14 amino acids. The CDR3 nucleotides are TGCGCCAGCAGTTCGGGACTGTTGAACACTGAAGCTTTCTTT. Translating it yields CASSSGLLNTEAFF.

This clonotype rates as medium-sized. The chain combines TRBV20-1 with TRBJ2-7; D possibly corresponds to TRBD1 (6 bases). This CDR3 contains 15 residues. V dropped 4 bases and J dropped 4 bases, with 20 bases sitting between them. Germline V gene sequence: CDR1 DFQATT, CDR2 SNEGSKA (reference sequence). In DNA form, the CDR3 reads TGCAGTGCTACCTCCTCCGACAGGAAGGGGTACGAGCAGTACTTC. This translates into CSATSSDRKGYEQYF.

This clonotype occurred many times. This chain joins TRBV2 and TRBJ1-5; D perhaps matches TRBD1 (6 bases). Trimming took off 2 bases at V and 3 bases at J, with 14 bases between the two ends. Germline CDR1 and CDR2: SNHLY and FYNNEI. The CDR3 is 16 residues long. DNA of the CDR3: TGTGCCAGCAGTGAAATTCCAGGACAGTTCAATCAGCCCCAGCATTTT. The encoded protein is CASSEIPGQFNQPQHF.

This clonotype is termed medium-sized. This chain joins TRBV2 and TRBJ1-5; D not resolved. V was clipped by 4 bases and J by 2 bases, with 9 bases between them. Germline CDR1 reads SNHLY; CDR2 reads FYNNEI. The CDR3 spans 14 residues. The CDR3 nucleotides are TGTGCCAGCAGTGTCATGGTTGGCAATCAGCCCCAGCATTTT. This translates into CASSVMVGNQPQHF.

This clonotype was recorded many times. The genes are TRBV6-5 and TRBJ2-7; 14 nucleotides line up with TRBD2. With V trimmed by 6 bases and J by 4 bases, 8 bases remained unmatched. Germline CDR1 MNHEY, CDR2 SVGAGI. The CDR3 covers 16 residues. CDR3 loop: CASSSPGTSGGYEQYF. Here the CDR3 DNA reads TGTGCCAGCAGCTCTCCCGGGACTAGCGGGGGTTACGAGCAGTACTTC.

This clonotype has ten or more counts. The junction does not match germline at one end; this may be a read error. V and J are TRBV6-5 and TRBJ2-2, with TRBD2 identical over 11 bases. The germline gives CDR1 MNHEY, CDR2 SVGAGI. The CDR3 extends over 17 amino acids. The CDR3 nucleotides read TGTGCCAGCAGCCGACTAGCGGGGCGTTCGAACACCGGGGGGCTGTTTTTT. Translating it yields CASSRLAGRSNTGGLFF.

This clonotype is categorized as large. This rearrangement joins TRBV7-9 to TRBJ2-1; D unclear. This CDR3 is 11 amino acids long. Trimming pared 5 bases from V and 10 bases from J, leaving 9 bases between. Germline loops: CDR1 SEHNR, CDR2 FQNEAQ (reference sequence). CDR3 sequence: CASSLDEEQFF. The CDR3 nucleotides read TGTGCCAGCAGCCTAGATGAAGAGCAGTTCTTC.

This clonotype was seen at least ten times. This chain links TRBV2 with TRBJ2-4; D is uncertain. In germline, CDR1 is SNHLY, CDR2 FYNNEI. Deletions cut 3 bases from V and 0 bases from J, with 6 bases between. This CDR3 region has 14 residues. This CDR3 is CASSDSLAKNIQYF. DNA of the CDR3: TGTGCCAGCAGTGATTCCCTAGCCAAAAACATTCAGTACTTC.

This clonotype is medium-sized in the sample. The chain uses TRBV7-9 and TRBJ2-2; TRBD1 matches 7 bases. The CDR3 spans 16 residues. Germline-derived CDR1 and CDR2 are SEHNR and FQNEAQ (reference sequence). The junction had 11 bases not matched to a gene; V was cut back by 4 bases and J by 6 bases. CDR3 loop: CASSYRTAQGAGELFF. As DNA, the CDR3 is TGTGCCAGCAGCTACCGGACTGCTCAGGGGGCCGGGGAGCTGTTTTTT.

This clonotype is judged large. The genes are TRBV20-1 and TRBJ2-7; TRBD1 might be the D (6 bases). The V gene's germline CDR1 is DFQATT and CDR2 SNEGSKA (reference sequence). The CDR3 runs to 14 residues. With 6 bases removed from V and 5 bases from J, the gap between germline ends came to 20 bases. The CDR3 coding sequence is TGCAGTGCCATTGGGCAGGGGCGAGGAAACGAGCAGTACTTC. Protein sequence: CSAIGQGRGNEQYF.

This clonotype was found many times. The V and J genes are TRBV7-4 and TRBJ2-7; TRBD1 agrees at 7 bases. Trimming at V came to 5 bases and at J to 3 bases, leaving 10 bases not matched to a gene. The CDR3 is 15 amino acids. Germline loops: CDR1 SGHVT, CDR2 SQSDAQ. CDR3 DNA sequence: TGTGCCAGCAGCCAGGGGCGACAGGGCAACTACGAGCAGTACTTC. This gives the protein CASSQGRQGNYEQYF.

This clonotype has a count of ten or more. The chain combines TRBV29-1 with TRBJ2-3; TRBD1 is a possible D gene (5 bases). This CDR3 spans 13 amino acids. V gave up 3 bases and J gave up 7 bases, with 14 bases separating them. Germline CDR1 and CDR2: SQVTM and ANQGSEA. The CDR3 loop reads CSVDPGRTHTQYF. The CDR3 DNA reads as TGCAGCGTTGATCCCGGAAGGACACATACGCAGTATTTT.

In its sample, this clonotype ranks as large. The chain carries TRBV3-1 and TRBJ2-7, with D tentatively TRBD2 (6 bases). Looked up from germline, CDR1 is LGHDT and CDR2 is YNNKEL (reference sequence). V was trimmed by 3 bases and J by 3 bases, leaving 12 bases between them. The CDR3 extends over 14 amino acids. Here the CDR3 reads CASSHNGGGYEQYF. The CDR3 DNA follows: TGTGCCAGCAGCCATAATGGGGGAGGCTACGAGCAGTACTTC.

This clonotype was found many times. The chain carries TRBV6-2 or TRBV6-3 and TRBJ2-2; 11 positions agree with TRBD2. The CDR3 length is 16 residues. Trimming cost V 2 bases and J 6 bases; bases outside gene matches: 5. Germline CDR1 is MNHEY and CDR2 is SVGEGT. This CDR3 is CASSYGLAGGAGELFF. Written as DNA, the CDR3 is TGTGCCAGCAGTTACGGGCTAGCGGGGGGAGCCGGGGAGCTGTTTTTT.

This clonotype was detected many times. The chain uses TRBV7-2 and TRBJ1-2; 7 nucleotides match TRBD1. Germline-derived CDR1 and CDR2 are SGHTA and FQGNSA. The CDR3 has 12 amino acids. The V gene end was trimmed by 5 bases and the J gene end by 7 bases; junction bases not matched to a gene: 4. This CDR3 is CASSLRQGGYTF. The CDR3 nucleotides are TGTGCCAGCAGCCTACGACAGGGTGGCTACACCTTC.

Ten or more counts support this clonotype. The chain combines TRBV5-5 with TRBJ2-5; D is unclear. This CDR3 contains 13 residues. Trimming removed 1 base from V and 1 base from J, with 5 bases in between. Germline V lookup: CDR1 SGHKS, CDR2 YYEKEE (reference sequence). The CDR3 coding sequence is TGTGCCAGCAGCTTGACGGTCCAAGAGACCCAGTACTTC. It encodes CASSLTVQETQYF.

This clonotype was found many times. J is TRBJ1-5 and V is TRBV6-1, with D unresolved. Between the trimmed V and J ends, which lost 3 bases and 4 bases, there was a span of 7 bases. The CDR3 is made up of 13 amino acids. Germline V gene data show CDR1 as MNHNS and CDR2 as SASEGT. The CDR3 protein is CASSDLLNQPQHF. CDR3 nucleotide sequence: TGTGCCAGCAGTGATTTATTGAATCAGCCCCAGCATTTT.

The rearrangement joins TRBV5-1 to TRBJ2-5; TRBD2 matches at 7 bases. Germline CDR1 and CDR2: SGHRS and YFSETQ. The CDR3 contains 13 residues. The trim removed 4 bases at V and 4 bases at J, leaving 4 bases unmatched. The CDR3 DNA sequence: TGCGCCAGCAGCAGGGCTAGCGGAGAGACCCAGTACTTC. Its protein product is CASSRASGETQYF.

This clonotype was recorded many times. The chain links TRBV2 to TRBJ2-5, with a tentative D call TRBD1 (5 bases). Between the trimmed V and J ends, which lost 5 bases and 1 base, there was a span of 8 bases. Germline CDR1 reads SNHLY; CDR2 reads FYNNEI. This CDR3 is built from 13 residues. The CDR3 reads CASSRQLQETQYF. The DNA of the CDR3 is TGTGCCAGCAGTCGACAGCTCCAAGAGACCCAGTACTTC.

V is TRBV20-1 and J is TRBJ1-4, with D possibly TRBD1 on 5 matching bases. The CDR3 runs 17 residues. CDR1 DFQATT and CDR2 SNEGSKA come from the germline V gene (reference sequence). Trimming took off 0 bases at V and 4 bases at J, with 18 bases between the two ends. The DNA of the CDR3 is TGCAGTGCTAGAGATAGATCGGACTGGGGCCTTAATGAAAAACTGTTTTTT. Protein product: CSARDRSDWGLNEKLFF.